This T cell receptor (beta chain) is drawn from a study of T cell repertoires in cytomegalovirus infection. At the level of the study: CMV infection together with matching HLA type was indicated by public TCR beta signatures.

V gave up 5 bases and J gave up 11 bases, with 18 bases separating them. The CDR3 consists of 14 residues. Germline V gene data show CDR1 as SGHTA and CDR2 as FQGNSA. Whole-study results and caveats: Summed frequency of shared TCR beta families picked out CMV carriers who also had the relevant HLA. HLA-C-restricted CMV clonotypes gave the most frequent clonotype in two of eight donors.

In regard to this clonotype: Its antigen is unknown.

TCRdb re-called the reads through MiXCR, storing one row per CDR3 protein. The table shows roughly 720,000 distinct CDR3 sequences, with 35% to 45% occurring only once. The chain has TRBV7-2 and TRBJ2-2, with TRBD2 as a possible D gene (6 bases). This TCR was sampled from a human donor in good health (CMV status not recorded). Some clones in this sample may be carry-over from other donors' samples. Source material: PBMCs. CDR3 in amino acids: CASSRDSAPVELFF. CDR3 nucleotide sequence: TGTGCCAGCAGCAGGGACTCCGCCCCCGTTGAGCTGTTTTTT.